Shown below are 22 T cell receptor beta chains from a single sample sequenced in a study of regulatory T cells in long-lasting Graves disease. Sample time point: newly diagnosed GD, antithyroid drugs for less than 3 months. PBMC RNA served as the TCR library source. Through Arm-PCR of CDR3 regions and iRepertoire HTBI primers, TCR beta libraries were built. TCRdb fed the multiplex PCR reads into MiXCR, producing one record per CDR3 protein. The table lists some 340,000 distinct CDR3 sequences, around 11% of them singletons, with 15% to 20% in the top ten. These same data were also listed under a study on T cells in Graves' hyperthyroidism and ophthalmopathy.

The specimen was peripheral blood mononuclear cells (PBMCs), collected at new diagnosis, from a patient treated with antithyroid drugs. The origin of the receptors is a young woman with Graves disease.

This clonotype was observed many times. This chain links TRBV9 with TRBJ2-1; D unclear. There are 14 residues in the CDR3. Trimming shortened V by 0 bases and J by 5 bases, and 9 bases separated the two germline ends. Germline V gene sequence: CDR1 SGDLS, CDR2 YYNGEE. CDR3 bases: TGTGCCAGCAGCGTAGCGTCCTGGGACAATGAGCAGTTCTTC. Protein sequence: CASSVASWDNEQFF.

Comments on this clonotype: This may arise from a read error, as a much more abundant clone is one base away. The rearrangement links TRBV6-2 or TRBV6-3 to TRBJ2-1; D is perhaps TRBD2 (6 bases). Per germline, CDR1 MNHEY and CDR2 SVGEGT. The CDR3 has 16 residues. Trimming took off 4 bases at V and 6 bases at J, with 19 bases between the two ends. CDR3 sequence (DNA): TGTGCCAGCAGTTCCCGGGGGAGCCCTGCAATCAATGAGCAGTTCTTC. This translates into CASSSRGSPAINEQFF.

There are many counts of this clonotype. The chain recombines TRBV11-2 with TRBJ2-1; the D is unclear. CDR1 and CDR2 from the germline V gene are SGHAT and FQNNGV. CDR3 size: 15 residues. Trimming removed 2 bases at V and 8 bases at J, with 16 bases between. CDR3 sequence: CASSLTASTRDEQFF. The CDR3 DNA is TGTGCCAGCAGCTTAACAGCGAGCACGAGAGATGAGCAGTTCTTC.

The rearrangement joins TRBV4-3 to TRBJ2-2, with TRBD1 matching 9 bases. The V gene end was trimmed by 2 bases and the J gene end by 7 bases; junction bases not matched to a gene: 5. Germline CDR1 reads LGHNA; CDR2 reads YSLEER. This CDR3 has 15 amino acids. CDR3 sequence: CASSQNDRGIGELFF. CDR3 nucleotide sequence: TGCGCCAGCAGCCAAAATGACAGGGGGATCGGGGAGCTGTTTTTT.

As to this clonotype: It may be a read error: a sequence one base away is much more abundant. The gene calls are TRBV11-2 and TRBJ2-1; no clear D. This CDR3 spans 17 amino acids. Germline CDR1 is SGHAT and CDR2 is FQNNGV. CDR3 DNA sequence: TGTGCCAACAGCCAAATCCCCAAGCAGGAGTTACACAATGAGCAGTTCTTC. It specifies CANSQIPKQELHNEQFF.

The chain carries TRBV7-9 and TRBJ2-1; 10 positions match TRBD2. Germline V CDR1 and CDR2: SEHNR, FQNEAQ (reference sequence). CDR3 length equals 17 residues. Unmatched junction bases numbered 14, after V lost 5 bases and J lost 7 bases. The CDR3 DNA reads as TGTGCCAGCAGCCCGCGTCTAGCGGGAGTGATTTTTAATGAGCAGTTCTTC. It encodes CASSPRLAGVIFNEQFF.

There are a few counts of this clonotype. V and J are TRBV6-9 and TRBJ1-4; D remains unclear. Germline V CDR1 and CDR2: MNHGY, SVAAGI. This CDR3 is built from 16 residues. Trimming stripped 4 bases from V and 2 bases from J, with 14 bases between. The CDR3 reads CASSSMAAETNEKLFF. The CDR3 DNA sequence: TGTGCCAGCAGTTCCATGGCAGCGGAGACTAATGAAAAACTGTTTTTT.

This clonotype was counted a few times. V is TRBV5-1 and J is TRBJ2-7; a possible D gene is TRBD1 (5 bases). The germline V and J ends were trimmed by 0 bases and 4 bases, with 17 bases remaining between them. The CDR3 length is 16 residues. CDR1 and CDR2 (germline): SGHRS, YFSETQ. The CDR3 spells CASSLGTSTGGYEQYF. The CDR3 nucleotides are TGCGCCAGCAGCTTGGGAACGTCTACAGGTGGATACGAGCAGTACTTC. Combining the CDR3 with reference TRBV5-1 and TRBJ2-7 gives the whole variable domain KAGVTQTPRYLIKTRGQQVTLSCSPISGHRSVSWYQQTPGQGLQFLFEYFSETQRNKGNFPGRFSGRQFSNSRSEMNVSTLELGDSALYLCASSLGTSTGGYEQYFGPGTRLTVT.

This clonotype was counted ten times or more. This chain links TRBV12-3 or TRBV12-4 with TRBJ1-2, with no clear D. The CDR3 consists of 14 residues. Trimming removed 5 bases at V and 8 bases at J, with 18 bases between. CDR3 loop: CASSPYTPSGGYTF. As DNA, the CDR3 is TGTGCCAGCAGTCCCTATACTCCCTCGGGGGGCTACACCTTC.

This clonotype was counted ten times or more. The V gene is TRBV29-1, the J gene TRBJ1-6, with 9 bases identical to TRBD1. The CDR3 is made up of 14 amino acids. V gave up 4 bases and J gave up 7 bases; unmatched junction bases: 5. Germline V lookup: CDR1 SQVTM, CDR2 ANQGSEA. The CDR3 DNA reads TGCAGCGTTGGTTCCGGGACAGGGAATTCACCCCTCCACTTT. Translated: CSVGSGTGNSPLHF.

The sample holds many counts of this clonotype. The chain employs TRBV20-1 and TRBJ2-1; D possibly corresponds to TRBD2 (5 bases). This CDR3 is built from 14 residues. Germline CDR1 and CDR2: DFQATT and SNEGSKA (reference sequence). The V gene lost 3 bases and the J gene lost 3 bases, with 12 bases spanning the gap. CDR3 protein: CSASTGKVYNEQFF. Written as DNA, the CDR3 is TGCAGTGCTAGCACGGGGAAGGTCTACAATGAGCAGTTCTTC.

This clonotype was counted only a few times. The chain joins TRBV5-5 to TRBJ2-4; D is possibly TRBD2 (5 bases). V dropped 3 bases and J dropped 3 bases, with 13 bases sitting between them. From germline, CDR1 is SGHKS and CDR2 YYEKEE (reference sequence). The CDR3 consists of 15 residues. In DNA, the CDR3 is TGTGCCAGCAGCTCCCGGGAAGGAAACAAAAACATTCAGTACTTC. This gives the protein CASSSREGNKNIQYF.

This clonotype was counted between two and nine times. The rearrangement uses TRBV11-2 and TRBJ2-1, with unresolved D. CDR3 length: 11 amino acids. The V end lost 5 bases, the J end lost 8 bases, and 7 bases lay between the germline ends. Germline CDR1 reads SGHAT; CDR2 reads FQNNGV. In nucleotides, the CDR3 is TGTGCCAGCAGCCCCAGCGATGAGCAGTTCTTC. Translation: CASSPSDEQFF.

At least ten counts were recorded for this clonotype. The CDR3 region is CASSLSASGWYDTQYF. The CDR3 bases are TGTGCCAGCAGTTTATCGGCTAGCGGTTGGTACGATACGCAGTATTTT. The genes are TRBV27 and TRBJ2-3; 7 bases match TRBD2. The CDR3 spans 16 residues. Germline V CDR1 and CDR2: MNHEY, SMNVEV (reference sequence). Trimming removed 0 bases from V and 6 bases from J; junction bases left unmatched: 9.

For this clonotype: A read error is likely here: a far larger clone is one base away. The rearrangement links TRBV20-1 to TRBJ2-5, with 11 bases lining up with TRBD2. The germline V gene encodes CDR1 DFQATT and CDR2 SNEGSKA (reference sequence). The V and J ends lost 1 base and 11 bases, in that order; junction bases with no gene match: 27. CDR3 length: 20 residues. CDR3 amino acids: CSARGFGYATSGGSYNEQYF. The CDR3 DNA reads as TGCAGTGCTAGAGGCTTTGGGTACGCCACTAGCGGGGGCTCCTACAATGAGCAGTACTTC.

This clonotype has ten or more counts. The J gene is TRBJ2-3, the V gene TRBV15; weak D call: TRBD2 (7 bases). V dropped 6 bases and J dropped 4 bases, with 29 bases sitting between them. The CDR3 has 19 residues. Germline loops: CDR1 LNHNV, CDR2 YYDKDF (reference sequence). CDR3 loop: CATSSPFARGARIADTQYF. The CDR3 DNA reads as TGTGCCACCAGTTCTCCTTTCGCCCGGGGGGCGAGGATCGCAGATACGCAGTATTTT.

CDR3 DNA: TGTGCCAGCCTCTCCTACAGGTTTGGAACAGATACGCAGTATTTT. This translates into CASLSYRFGTDTQYF. The V call is TRBV6-2 or TRBV6-3, the J call TRBJ2-3; the D gene is possibly TRBD1 (5 bases). Per the germline V gene, CDR1 is MNHEY and CDR2 is SVGEGT. Trimming left V 8 bases short and J 3 bases short, with 18 bases between. The CDR3 is 15 amino acids.

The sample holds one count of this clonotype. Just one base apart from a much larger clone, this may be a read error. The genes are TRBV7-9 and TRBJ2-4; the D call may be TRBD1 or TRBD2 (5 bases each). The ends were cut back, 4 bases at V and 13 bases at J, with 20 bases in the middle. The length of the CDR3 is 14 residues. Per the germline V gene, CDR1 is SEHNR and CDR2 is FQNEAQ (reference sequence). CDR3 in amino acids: CASSSGTGPGEQYF. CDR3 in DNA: TGTGCCAGCAGCTCGGGCACAGGACCTGGGGAGCAGTACTTC.

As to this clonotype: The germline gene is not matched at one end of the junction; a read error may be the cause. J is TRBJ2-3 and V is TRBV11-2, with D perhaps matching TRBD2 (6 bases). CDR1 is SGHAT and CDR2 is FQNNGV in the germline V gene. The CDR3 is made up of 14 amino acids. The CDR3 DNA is TGCGCCAGCAGCCAAGAGACTAGTATGGATACGCAGTATTTT. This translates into CASSQETSMDTQYF. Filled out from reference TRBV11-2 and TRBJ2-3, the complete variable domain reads EAGVAQSPRYKIIEKRQSVAFWCNPISGHATLYWYQQILGQGPKLLIQFQNNGVVDDSQLPKDRFSAERLKGVDSTLKIQPAKLEDSAVYLCASSQETSMDTQYFGPGTRLTVL.

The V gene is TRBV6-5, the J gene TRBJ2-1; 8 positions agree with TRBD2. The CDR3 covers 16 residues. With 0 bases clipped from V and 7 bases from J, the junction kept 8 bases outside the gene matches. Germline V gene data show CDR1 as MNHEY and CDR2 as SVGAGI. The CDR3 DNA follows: TGTGCCAGCAGTTACTCGATGAGCGGGGGTGGGAATGAGCAGTTCTTC. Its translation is CASSYSMSGGGNEQFF.

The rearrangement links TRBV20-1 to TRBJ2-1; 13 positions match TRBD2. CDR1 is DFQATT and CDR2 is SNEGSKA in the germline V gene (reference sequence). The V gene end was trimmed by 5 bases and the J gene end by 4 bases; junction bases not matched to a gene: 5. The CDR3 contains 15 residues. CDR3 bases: TGCAGTGCTTCACTAGCGGGGGGGCGTTACAATGAGCAGTTCTTC. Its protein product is CSASLAGGRYNEQFF.

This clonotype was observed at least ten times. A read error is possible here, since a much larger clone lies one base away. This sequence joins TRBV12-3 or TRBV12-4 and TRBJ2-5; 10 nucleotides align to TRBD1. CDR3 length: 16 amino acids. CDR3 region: CASSFQTGTGEETQHF. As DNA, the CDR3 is TGTGCCAGCAGTTTTCAGACCGGGACAGGGGAAGAGACCCAGCACTTC.